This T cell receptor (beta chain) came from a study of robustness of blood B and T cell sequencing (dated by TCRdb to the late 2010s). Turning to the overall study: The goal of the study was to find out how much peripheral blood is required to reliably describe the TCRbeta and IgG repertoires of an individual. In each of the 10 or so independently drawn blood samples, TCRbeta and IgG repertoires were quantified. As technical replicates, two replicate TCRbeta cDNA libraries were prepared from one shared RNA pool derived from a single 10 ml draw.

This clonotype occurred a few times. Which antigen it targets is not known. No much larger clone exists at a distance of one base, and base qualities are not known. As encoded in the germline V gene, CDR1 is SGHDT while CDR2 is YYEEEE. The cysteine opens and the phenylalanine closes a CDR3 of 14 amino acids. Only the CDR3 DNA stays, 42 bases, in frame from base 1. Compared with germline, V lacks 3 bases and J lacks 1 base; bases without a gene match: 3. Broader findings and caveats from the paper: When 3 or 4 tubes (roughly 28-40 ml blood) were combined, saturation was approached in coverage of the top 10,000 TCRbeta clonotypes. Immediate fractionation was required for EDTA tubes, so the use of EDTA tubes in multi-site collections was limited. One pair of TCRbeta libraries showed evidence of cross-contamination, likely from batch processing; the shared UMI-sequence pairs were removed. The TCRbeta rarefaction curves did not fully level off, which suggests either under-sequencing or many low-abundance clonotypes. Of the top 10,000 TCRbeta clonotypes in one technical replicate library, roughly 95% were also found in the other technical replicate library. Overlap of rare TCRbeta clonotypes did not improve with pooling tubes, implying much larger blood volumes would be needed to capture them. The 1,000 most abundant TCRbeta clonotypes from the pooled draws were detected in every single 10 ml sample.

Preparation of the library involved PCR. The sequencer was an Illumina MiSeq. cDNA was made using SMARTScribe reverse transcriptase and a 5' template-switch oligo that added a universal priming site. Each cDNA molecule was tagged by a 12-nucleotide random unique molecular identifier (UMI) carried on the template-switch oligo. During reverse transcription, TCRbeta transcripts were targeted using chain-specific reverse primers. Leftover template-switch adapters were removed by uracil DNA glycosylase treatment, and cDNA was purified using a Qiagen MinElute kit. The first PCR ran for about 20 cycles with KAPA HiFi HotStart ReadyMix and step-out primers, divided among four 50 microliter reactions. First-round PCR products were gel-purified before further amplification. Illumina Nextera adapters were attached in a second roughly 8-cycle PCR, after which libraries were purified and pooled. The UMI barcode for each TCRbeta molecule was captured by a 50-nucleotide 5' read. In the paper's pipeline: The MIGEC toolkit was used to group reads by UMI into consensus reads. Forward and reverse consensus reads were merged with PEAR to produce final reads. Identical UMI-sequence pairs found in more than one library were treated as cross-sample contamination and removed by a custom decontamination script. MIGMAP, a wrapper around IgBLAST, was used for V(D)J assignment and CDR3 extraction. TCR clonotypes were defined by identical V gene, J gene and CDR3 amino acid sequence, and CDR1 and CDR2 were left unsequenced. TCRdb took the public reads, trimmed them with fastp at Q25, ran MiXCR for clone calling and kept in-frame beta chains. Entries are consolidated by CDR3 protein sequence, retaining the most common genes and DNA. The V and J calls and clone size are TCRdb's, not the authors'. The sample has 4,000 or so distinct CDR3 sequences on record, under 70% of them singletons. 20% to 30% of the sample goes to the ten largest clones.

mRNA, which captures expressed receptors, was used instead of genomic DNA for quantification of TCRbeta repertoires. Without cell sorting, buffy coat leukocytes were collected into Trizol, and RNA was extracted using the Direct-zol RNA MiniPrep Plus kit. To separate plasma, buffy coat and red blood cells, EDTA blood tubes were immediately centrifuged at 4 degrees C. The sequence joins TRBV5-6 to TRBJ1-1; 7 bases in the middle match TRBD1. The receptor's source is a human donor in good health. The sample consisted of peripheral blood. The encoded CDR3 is CASSSTGENTEAFF. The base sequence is TGTGCCAGCAGCTCCACAGGGGAGAACACTGAAGCTTTCTTT.